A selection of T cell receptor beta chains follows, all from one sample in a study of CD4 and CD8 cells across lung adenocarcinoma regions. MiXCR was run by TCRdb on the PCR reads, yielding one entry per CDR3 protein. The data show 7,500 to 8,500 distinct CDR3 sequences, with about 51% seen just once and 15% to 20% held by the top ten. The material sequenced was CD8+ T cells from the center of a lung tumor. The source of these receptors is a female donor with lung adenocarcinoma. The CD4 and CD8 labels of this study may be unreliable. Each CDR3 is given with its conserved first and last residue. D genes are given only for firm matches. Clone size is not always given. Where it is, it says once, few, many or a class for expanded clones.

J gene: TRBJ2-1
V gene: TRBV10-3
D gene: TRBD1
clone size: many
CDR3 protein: CAISAGTGYPYNEQFF
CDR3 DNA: TGTGCCATCAGCGCCGGGACAGGATACCCCTACAATGAGCAGTTCTTC

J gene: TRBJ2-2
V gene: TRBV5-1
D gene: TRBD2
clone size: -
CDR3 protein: CASSFAGDTGELFF
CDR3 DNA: TGCGCCAGCAGCTTTGCGGGGGACACCGGGGAGCTGTTTTTT

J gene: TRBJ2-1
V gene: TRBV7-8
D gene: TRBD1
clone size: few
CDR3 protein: CASSPSTGGYEQFF
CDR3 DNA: TGTGCCAGCAGCCCCTCAACAGGGGGCTACGAGCAGTTCTTC

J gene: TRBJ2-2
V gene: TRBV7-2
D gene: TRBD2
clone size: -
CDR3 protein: CASSLVSGTTNTGELFF
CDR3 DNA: TGTGCCAGCAGCTTAGTAAGCGGGACCACGAACACCGGGGAGCTGTTTTTT

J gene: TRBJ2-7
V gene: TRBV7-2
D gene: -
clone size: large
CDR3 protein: CASSSPGTVTDSYEQYF
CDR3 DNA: TGTGCCAGCAGTTCCCCCGGGACGGTTACAGACTCCTACGAGCAGTACTTC

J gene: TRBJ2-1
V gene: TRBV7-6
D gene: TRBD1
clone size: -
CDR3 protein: CASSLVVWDRGFGTYDKQFF
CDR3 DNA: TGTGCCAGCAGCTTAGTGGTTTGGGACAGGGGGTTTGGGACCTACGATAAGCAGTTTTTC

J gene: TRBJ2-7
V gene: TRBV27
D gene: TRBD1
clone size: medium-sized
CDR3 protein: CASGDRGMSEQYF
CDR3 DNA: TGTGCCAGCGGGGACAGGGGGATGAGCGAGCAGTACTTC

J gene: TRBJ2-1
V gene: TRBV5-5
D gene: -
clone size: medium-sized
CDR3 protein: CASSPWTVMLNEQFF
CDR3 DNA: TGTGCCAGCAGCCCCTGGACAGTGATGTTGAATGAGCAGTTCTTC

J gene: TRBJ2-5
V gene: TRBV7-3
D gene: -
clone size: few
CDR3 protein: CASSPNTGGLKDTQYF
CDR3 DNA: TGTGCCAGCAGCCCTAACACGGGCGGGCTCAAAGATACCCAGTACTTC

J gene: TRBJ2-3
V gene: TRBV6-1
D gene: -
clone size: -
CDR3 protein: CASSDKPGNTEEQFF
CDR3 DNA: TGTGCCAGCAGTGATAAGCCGGGGAACACCGAGGAGCAGTTTTTT

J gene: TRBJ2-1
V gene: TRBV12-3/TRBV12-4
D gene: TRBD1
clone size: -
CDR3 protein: CASSTRTGSGELFF
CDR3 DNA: TGTGCCAGCAGTACACGGACAGGGTCCGGGGAGCTGTTTTTC

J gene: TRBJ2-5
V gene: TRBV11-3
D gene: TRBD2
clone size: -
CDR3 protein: CASSPTSGAETQYF
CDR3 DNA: TGTGCCAGCAGCCCGACTAGCGGGGCGGAGACCCAGTACTTC

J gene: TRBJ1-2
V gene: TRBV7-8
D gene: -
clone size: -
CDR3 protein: CASTSRENYGYTF
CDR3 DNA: TGTGCCAGCACCTCCAGGGAGAACTATGGCTACACCTTC

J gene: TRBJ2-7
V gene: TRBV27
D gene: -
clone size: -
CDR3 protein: CASSSIYMDYEQYF
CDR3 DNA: TGTGCCAGCAGTTCTATATATATGGACTACGAGCAGTACTTC

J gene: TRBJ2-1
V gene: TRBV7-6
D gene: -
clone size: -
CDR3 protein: CASSSPKGAGQDKDTQFF
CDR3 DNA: TGTGCCAGCAGCTCCCCGAAGGGAGCGGGCCAAGACAAAGACACCCAGTTCTTC

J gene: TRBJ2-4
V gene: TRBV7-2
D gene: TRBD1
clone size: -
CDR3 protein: CASLGGNIQSF
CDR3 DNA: TGTGCCAGCCTAGGGGGCAACATTCAGTCCTTC

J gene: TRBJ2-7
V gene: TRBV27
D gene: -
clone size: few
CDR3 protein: CASSYRNLLSYEQYF
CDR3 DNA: TGTGCCAGCAGTTATCGTAATCTCCTATCCTACGAGCAGTACTTC

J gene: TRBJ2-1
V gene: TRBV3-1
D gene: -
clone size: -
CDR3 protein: CASSHDGGPTYNEQFF
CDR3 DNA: TGTGCCAGCAGCCATGACGGGGGCCCCACCTACAATGAGCAGTTCTTC

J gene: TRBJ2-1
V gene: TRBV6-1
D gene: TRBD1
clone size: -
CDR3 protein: CASSAYGQGSYNEQFF
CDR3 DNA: TGTGCCAGCAGTGCTTATGGACAGGGGTCCTACAATGAGCAGTTCTTC